This passage covers 26 T cell receptor beta chains from one sample sequenced in a study of chemoradiotherapy in HPV16-positive cancers. The assay was immunoSEQ multiplex PCR, and TCRdb's table has in-frame clones only and misses some. The sample holds thousands of clones; about 90% are singletons and the top ten take 2% to 3%. The material was tumor tissue, obtained from a patient who underwent chemoradiotherapy. All receptors derive from a human donor with HPV-associated anogenital cancer.

This chain uses TRBV6-6 with TRBJ2-3; 9 bases align to TRBD1. CDR1 is MNHNY, CDR2 SVGAGI, per germline (reference sequence). The CDR3 totals 15 residues. Unmatched junction bases numbered 8, after V lost 7 bases and J lost 3 bases. The DNA of the CDR3 is TGTGCCAGCACCTCACAGGGGGCGGAGACAGATACGCAGTATTTT. Its translation: CASTSQGAETDTQYF.

The V gene is TRBV11-3, the J gene TRBJ2-3; weak D call: TRBD2 (5 bases). The CDR3 totals 14 residues. Germline lookup yields CDR1 SGHNT and CDR2 YENEEA. V lost 1 base, J lost 5 bases, and 10 bases lay in between. CDR3 bases: TGTGCCAGCAGCTTAGGAGGAGGAATAGATACGCAGTATTTT. Encoded protein: CASSLGGGIDTQYF.

The chain has TRBV27 and TRBJ1-1; D is unresolved. The germline V and J ends were trimmed by 0 bases and 7 bases, with 12 bases remaining between them. Germline-derived CDR1 and CDR2 are MNHEY and SMNVEV (reference sequence). The CDR3 totals 14 residues. The CDR3 DNA reads TGTGCCAGCAGTTTATCGGGCAGCAACCTTGAAGCTTTCTTT. Protein: CASSLSGSNLEAFF.

The genes are TRBV7-2 and TRBJ1-2, with D perhaps TRBD1 (6 bases). The V and J ends lost 1 base and 7 bases respectively, with 13 bases between them. Germline V gene data show CDR1 as SGHTA and CDR2 as FQGNSA. The length of the CDR3 is 14 residues. In nucleotides, the CDR3 is TGTGCCAGCAGCTTAGATCCGGGGGGCTCTGGCTACACCTTC. Translated, it gives CASSLDPGGSGYTF.

This clone was counted between two and nine times. The chain employs TRBV5-1 and TRBJ1-1, with a weak D call TRBD1 (5 bases). V gave up 4 bases and J gave up 0 bases, with 19 bases separating them. The CDR3 is 17 amino acids. Looked up from germline, CDR1 is SGHRS and CDR2 is YFSETQ. CDR3 sequence reads: CASSRSGRGAMNTEAFF. The CDR3 DNA reads as TGCGCCAGCAGCCGCTCGGGGAGGGGCGCCATGAACACTGAAGCTTTCTTT.

V is TRBV4-1 and J is TRBJ2-3, with 12 bases identical to TRBD2. With 4 bases clipped from V and 0 bases from J, the junction kept 8 bases outside the gene matches. Germline V gene sequence: CDR1 MGHRA, CDR2 YSYEKL. This CDR3 region has 18 residues. CDR3 coding DNA: TGCGCCAGCAGCCGCGAGCTAGCGGGGGGGACTAGCACAGATACGCAGTATTTT. It specifies CASSRELAGGTSTDTQYF.

This rearrangement joins TRBV10-3 to TRBJ1-1; unclear D gene. This CDR3 region has 14 residues. The germline gives CDR1 ENHRY, CDR2 SYGVKD. The V end was cut by 7 bases, the J end by 0 bases, with 12 bases between. The DNA of the CDR3 is TGTGCCATCAAGGGCTCAGCTATGAACACTGAAGCTTTCTTT. Residues: CAIKGSAMNTEAFF.

The V call is TRBV11-3, the J call TRBJ2-1, with D possibly being TRBD1 (6 bases). The CDR3 has 13 residues. The germline V and J ends were trimmed by 0 bases and 8 bases, with 8 bases remaining between them. Germline values: CDR1 SGHNT, CDR2 YENEEA. For the CDR3, the DNA is TGTGCCAGCAGCTTAGAAGGGGGAGATGAGCAGTTCTTC. It is translated as CASSLEGGDEQFF.

This sequence joins TRBV29-1 and TRBJ2-1; the D is unclear. V was pared by 6 bases and J by 6 bases, with 6 bases between. This CDR3 is built from 10 residues. Germline CDR1 SQVTM, CDR2 ANQGSEA. The CDR3 sequence is CSVVSNEQFF. The CDR3 nucleotides read TGCAGCGTAGTTTCCAATGAGCAGTTCTTC.

The chain couples TRBV5-5 to TRBJ1-1, with D perhaps TRBD1 (5 bases). Trimming took off 5 bases at V and 1 base at J, with 21 bases between the two ends. CDR3 length: 17 residues. CDR1 is SGHKS and CDR2 is YYEKEE in the germline V gene (reference sequence). The CDR3 is CASSRDSLLTRNTEAFF. CDR3 in DNA: TGTGCCAGCAGTCGCGACAGCTTACTGACGAGGAACACTGAAGCTTTCTTT.

The chain's CDR3 is CASSLVAGGWTDTQYF. The CDR3 coding sequence is TGTGCCAGCAGCTTAGTAGCGGGGGGGTGGACAGATACGCAGTATTTT. This sequence joins TRBV7-8 and TRBJ2-3; the match to TRBD2 covers 11 bases. CDR1 is SGHVS, CDR2 FQNEAQ, per germline. This CDR3 spans 16 amino acids. J gave up 3 bases and V 1 base, and 3 bases lay outside the gene matches.

The chain couples TRBV19 to TRBJ1-2, with D perhaps TRBD1 (6 bases). CDR3 length equals 16 residues. V was clipped by 4 bases and J by 3 bases, with 18 bases between them. Germline V lookup: CDR1 LNHDA, CDR2 SQIVND (reference sequence). This CDR3 is CASSTSSDSTYYGYTF. The CDR3 DNA sequence: TGTGCCAGTAGTACCAGCTCGGACAGTACCTACTATGGCTACACCTTC.

The V and J genes are TRBV5-1 and TRBJ1-2; D is unresolved. Trimming left V 0 bases short and J 0 bases short, with 6 bases between. The germline gives CDR1 SGHRS, CDR2 YFSETQ. This CDR3 region has 14 residues. The CDR3 here is CASSLDSPNYGYTF. As DNA, the CDR3 is TGCGCCAGCAGCTTGGACAGCCCTAACTATGGCTACACCTTC.

The chain uses TRBV4-2 and TRBJ2-7; TRBD2 might be the D (5 bases). The V end lost 4 bases, the J end lost 0 bases, and 13 bases lay between the germline ends. The CDR3 spans 15 residues. Germline V gives CDR1 LGHNA, CDR2 YNFKEQ. The CDR3 sequence: CASSPRGSSSYEQYF. Here the CDR3 DNA reads TGTGCCAGCAGCCCCCGGGGTAGCAGCTCCTACGAGCAGTACTTC.

The chain couples TRBV7-9 to TRBJ2-3; the D gene could be TRBD1 or TRBD2 (5 bases each). Trimming cost V 1 base and J 0 bases, with 8 bases left between them. CDR1 SEHNR and CDR2 FQNEAQ come from the germline V gene (reference sequence). This CDR3 comprises 15 residues. Here the CDR3 reads CASSLGGFSTDTQYF. As DNA, the CDR3 is TGTGCCAGCAGCTTAGGGGGGTTCAGCACAGATACGCAGTATTTT. The full variable domain, in which reference TRBV7-9 and TRBJ2-3 provide the parts outside the CDR3, is DTGVSQNPRHKITKRGQNVTFRCDPISEHNRLYWYRQTLGQGPEFLTYFQNEAQLEKSRLLSDRFSAERPKGSFSTLEIQRTEQGDSAMYLCASSLGGFSTDTQYFGPGTRLTVL.

The chain carries TRBV5-1 and TRBJ2-1, with D possibly being TRBD1 or TRBD2 (6 bases each). Trimming took off 3 bases at V and 5 bases at J, with 15 bases between the two ends. Germline V lookup: CDR1 SGHRS, CDR2 YFSETQ. The CDR3 has 15 amino acids. The CDR3 region has the DNA TGCGCCAGCAGCTGGTTGGGGGGCGGGAACAATGAGCAGTTCTTC. It encodes CASSWLGGGNNEQFF. Variable domain in full (rest from reference TRBV5-1 and TRBJ2-1): KAGVTQTPRYLIKTRGQQVTLSCSPISGHRSVSWYQQTPGQGLQFLFEYFSETQRNKGNFPGRFSGRQFSNSRSEMNVSTLELGDSALYLCASSWLGGGNNEQFFGPGTRLTVL.

CDR3 residues: CASSVGGTQETQYF. The CDR3 nucleotides read TGTGCCAGCAGCGTAGGAGGCACCCAAGAGACCCAGTACTTC. This chain uses TRBV9 with TRBJ2-5; D uncertain. Per the germline V gene, CDR1 is SGDLS and CDR2 is YYNGEE. Trimming took 0 bases from V and 1 from J, leaving 7 bases between them. The CDR3 sequence is 14 residues long. Looking up the rest from reference TRBV9 and TRBJ2-5 gives the full variable domain: DSGVTQTPKHLITATGQRVTLRCSPRSGDLSVYWYQQSLDQGLQFLIQYYNGEERAKGNILERFSAQQFPDLHSELNLSSLELGDSALYFCASSVGGTQETQYFGPGTRLLVL.

The chain recombines TRBV11-3 with TRBJ2-1; weak D call: TRBD1 (6 bases). CDR1 and CDR2 from the germline V gene are SGHNT and YENEEA. Deletions cut 4 bases from V and 0 bases from J, with 10 bases between. CDR3 length: 15 residues. CDR3 loop: CASSSQGSSYNEQFF. The CDR3 nucleotides are TGTGCCAGCAGCTCTCAGGGGAGCTCCTACAATGAGCAGTTCTTC.

V usage is TRBV7-6 and J usage is TRBJ1-4; D possibly corresponds to TRBD1 (5 bases). The CDR3 is 16 residues long. Germline lookup yields CDR1 SGHVS and CDR2 FNYEAQ. Trimming took 2 bases from V and 8 from J, leaving 18 bases between them. Written as DNA, the CDR3 is TGTGCCAGCAGCTTAAACTCAGGGCAGACTCCCGAAAAACTGTTTTTT. This sequence encodes CASSLNSGQTPEKLFF.

This chain joins TRBV6-1 and TRBJ1-4; 8 positions agree with TRBD1. The V and J ends lost 0 bases and 6 bases, in that order; junction bases with no gene match: 0. The CDR3 has 14 residues. Germline CDR1 is MNHNS and CDR2 is SASEGT. CDR3 protein: CASSEAGQDEKLFF. The CDR3 DNA reads as TGTGCCAGCAGTGAAGCGGGACAGGATGAAAAACTGTTTTTT.

The chain carries TRBV5-1 and TRBJ1-1, with a possible D match to TRBD1 (5 bases). The length of the CDR3 is 14 residues. The V end lost 4 bases, the J end lost 1 base, and 11 bases lay between the germline ends. The V gene's germline CDR1 is SGHRS and CDR2 YFSETQ. CDR3 protein: CASSPPQGNTEAFF. CDR3 in DNA: TGCGCCAGCAGCCCCCCCCAGGGGAACACTGAAGCTTTCTTT. Supplemented by reference TRBV5-1 and TRBJ1-1, the full variable domain reads KAGVTQTPRYLIKTRGQQVTLSCSPISGHRSVSWYQQTPGQGLQFLFEYFSETQRNKGNFPGRFSGRQFSNSRSEMNVSTLELGDSALYLCASSPPQGNTEAFFGQGTRLTVV.

This clone came up a few times. This chain uses TRBV11-2 with TRBJ1-2; D may be TRBD1 (5 bases). The CDR3 is 12 amino acids. V was trimmed by 1 base and J by 6 bases, leaving 6 bases between them. The germline CDR1 and CDR2 sequences are SGHAT and FQNNGV. CDR3 sequence reads: CASSLGGDGYTF. Written as DNA, the CDR3 is TGTGCCAGCAGCTTAGGAGGGGATGGCTACACCTTC.

J is TRBJ2-3 and V is TRBV13; 9 nucleotides line up with TRBD2. The CDR3 loop spans 15 amino acids. The V gene's germline CDR1 is PRHDT and CDR2 FYEKMQ (reference sequence). V lost 5 bases, J lost 5 bases, and 8 bases stayed unmatched. The CDR3 DNA reads TGTGCCAGCAGCCAAGGGCTAGCGGGGAAAGATACGCAGTATTTT. This gives the protein CASSQGLAGKDTQYF.

This clone was recorded only once. This rearrangement joins TRBV6-4 to TRBJ2-1; possibly TRBD1 for D (6 bases). The CDR3 totals 16 residues. Germline lookup yields CDR1 MRHNA and CDR2 SNTAGT. Trimming took 5 bases from V and 9 from J, leaving 23 bases between them. The CDR3 region is CASSTMGQNLVFEQFF. Written as DNA, the CDR3 is TGTGCCAGCAGTACGATGGGACAAAACCTAGTTTTTGAGCAGTTCTTC.

V usage is TRBV5-5 and J usage is TRBJ2-1, with D possibly TRBD1 on 6 matching bases. The CDR3 is 13 residues long. CDR1 and CDR2 (germline): SGHKS, YYEKEE (reference sequence). V was cut by 4 bases and J by 6 bases, with 11 bases left in between. The CDR3 reads CASSNLQGNEQFF. Written as DNA, the CDR3 is TGTGCCAGCAGCAACTTACAGGGCAATGAGCAGTTCTTC.

The chain joins TRBV19 to TRBJ1-4, with 7 bases aligning to TRBD1. The length of the CDR3 is 14 residues. Germline V gives CDR1 LNHDA, CDR2 SQIVND (reference sequence). V lost 2 bases and J lost 8; bases outside the gene matches: 5. CDR3 sequence reads: CASSIYRGEEKLFF. In DNA form, the CDR3 reads TGTGCCAGTAGTATATACAGGGGAGAAGAAAAACTGTTTTTT.